A single TCR beta chain is shown here with its context. Compared with germline, one end of the junction differs, possibly owing to a read error. This record comes from a study of T cells in Graves' hyperthyroidism and ophthalmopathy. Amplified regions were TCR beta CDR3 sequences from RNA transcripts. A set of HTBI primers served as the primers for a first-round RT-PCR of the TCR CDR3. TCRdb re-analysed the multiplex PCR reads in MiXCR, keeping a single row per CDR3 protein. Found here are about 380,000 distinct CDR3 sequences, approximately 18% of them singletons; the top ten hold 40%. Germline V gives CDR1 MNHEY, CDR2 SMNVEV (reference sequence). The CDR3 runs to 15 residues.

Sequencing input: blood. The clonotype comes from a man between 18 and 35 years old with Graves' ophthalmopathy. The chain joins TRBV27 to TRBJ1-3; TRBD1 might be the D (5 bases). CDR3 in DNA: TGTGCCAGCAGTATATCAGGGTATCCTGGAAACACCATATATTTT. Protein sequence: CASSISGYPGNTIYF.